Each of the 28 T cell receptor beta chains below was sequenced from the same sample in a study of identical twins. TCRdb independently ran MiXCR on the 5' RACE reads; one entry per CDR3 protein. The data show 400,000 to 500,000 distinct CDR3 sequences, 15% to 20% seen once. The source material was naive T cells sorted from blood. The receptors come from a man in his forties or fifties in good health.

This clonotype was seen only a few times. The chain has TRBV20-1 and TRBJ1-2; no clear D gene. V dropped 1 base and J dropped 3 bases, with 6 bases sitting between them. This CDR3 has 12 amino acids. CDR1 is DFQATT and CDR2 is SNEGSKA in the germline V gene (reference sequence). The CDR3 sequence is CSARGGYYGYTF. CDR3 nucleotide sequence: TGCAGTGCTAGAGGGGGTTACTATGGCTACACCTTC.

The V gene is TRBV5-1, the J gene TRBJ2-5; TRBD1 matches at 7 bases. The trim removed 7 bases at V and 0 bases at J, leaving 3 bases unmatched. CDR3 size: 13 residues. The germline gives CDR1 SGHRS, CDR2 YFSETQ. In DNA, the CDR3 is TGCGCCAGCCGGGACAGCAACCAAGAGACCCAGTACTTC. It yields the protein CASRDSNQETQYF.

The table lists this clonotype with many counts. Written as DNA, the CDR3 is TGTGCCAGCAGTGACCCCGGGGCCCGGTTGGGCTACACCTTC. This translates into CASSDPGARLGYTF. This chain uses TRBV6-1 with TRBJ1-2, with D maybe TRBD1 (5 bases). Trimming removed 3 bases from V and 8 bases from J, with 16 bases in between. The CDR3 totals 14 residues. The germline gives CDR1 MNHNS, CDR2 SASEGT.

This clonotype has just a few counts. V and J are TRBV4-2 and TRBJ1-6; D is undetermined. V was pared by 0 bases and J by 8 bases, with 5 bases between. Looked up from germline, CDR1 is LGHNA and CDR2 is YNFKEQ. The CDR3 loop spans 13 amino acids. The CDR3 is CASSQERHSPLHF. The CDR3 DNA reads as TGTGCCAGCAGCCAAGAAAGGCATTCACCCCTCCACTTT.

The chain recombines TRBV20-1 with TRBJ2-7; D possibly corresponds to TRBD1 (6 bases). V was pared by 6 bases and J by 9 bases, with 21 bases between. The V gene's germline CDR1 is DFQATT and CDR2 SNEGSKA (reference sequence). There are 13 residues in the CDR3. The CDR3 DNA reads TGCAGTGCGGAACAGGGAAACCCTACGTGGCAGTACTTC. Its protein product is CSAEQGNPTWQYF.

The sample holds a few counts of this clonotype. This chain joins TRBV5-1 and TRBJ2-6; TRBD1 matches 9 bases. CDR1 is SGHRS and CDR2 is YFSETQ in the germline V gene. The CDR3 totals 16 residues. Trimming took 1 base from V and 2 from J; bases not matched to a gene: 1. The chain's CDR3 is CASSLTGGAGANVLTF. In nucleotides, the CDR3 is TGCGCCAGCAGCTTGACAGGGGGCGCTGGGGCCAACGTCCTGACTTTC.

This chain links TRBV20-1 with TRBJ2-7, with D uncertain. Germline V gene lookup returns CDR1 DFQATT and CDR2 SNEGSKA (reference sequence). The V and J ends lost 3 bases and 3 bases respectively, with 12 bases between them. The CDR3 totals 13 residues. CDR3 nucleotides: TGCAGTGCTAGTAGCTCCACCGTCTACGAGCAGTACTTC. It specifies CSASSSTVYEQYF.

The genes are TRBV7-2 and TRBJ1-4; D remains unclear. Between the trimmed V and J ends, which lost 4 bases and 0 bases, there was a span of 6 bases. Germline loops: CDR1 SGHTA, CDR2 FQGNSA. The CDR3 spans 14 residues. This CDR3 reads CASSYGTTNEKLFF. The CDR3 region has the DNA TGTGCCAGCAGCTACGGGACAACTAATGAAAAACTGTTTTTT.

In this sample, this clonotype turned up a few times. The CDR3 bases are TGTGCCAGCAGTTGGACAGAGGCCTCCTACGAGCAGTACTTC. It codes for CASSWTEASYEQYF. V gene TRBV6-5 combines with J gene TRBJ2-7; maybe TRBD1 (6 bases). The length of the CDR3 is 14 residues. Trimming took off 4 bases at V and 0 bases at J, with 10 bases between the two ends. CDR1 MNHEY and CDR2 SVGAGI come from the germline V gene.

This chain uses TRBV7-8 with TRBJ1-1, with 8 bases fitting TRBD1. The CDR3 spans 15 residues. Germline loops: CDR1 SGHVS, CDR2 FQNEAQ. Trimming took 0 bases from V and 3 from J; bases not matched to a gene: 3. The CDR3 loop reads CASSLALQGDTEAFF. The CDR3 DNA reads TGTGCCAGCAGCTTAGCGTTACAGGGGGACACTGAAGCTTTCTTT.

CDR3 sequence: CASSLVGRAHEQYF. Written as DNA, the CDR3 is TGTGCCAGCAGTTTAGTGGGCAGGGCCCACGAGCAGTACTTC. V is TRBV27 and J is TRBJ2-7; D is possibly TRBD1 (5 bases). This CDR3 spans 14 amino acids. V dropped 2 bases and J dropped 5 bases, with 13 bases sitting between them. Germline V lookup: CDR1 MNHEY, CDR2 SMNVEV (reference sequence).

Many counts were recorded for this clonotype. The chain is built from TRBV7-2 and TRBJ2-3; 9 bases agree with TRBD2. Trimming took 2 bases from V and 3 from J; bases not matched to a gene: 9. From germline, CDR1 is SGHTA and CDR2 FQGNSA. The CDR3 covers 17 residues. The CDR3 reads CASSLLGGTSHTDTQYF. As DNA, the CDR3 is TGTGCCAGCAGCTTACTTGGGGGGACTAGCCATACAGATACGCAGTATTTT.

This clonotype was detected a few times. The CDR3 sequence: CAWSVTAYEQYF. In nucleotides, the CDR3 is TGTGCCTGGAGTGTTACGGCCTACGAGCAGTACTTC. The rearrangement joins TRBV30 to TRBJ2-7; D is unclear. The CDR3 covers 12 residues. Germline V lookup: CDR1 GTSNPN, CDR2 SVGIG (reference sequence). Trimming removed 0 bases at V and 2 bases at J, with 5 bases between.

This clonotype was detected a few times. The chain uses TRBV2 and TRBJ1-2; D uncertain. Trimming pared 4 bases from V and 10 bases from J, leaving 10 bases between. Germline lookup yields CDR1 SNHLY and CDR2 FYNNEI. This CDR3 has 11 amino acids. CDR3 in DNA: TGTGCCAGCAGTGTGTGGCGAGACTACACCTTC. Translated, it gives CASSVWRDYTF.

V and J are TRBV10-3 and TRBJ2-5; 8 bases line up with TRBD2. The CDR3 loop spans 17 amino acids. Germline V gives CDR1 ENHRY, CDR2 SYGVKD. The trim removed 4 bases at V and 5 bases at J, leaving 15 bases unmatched. The CDR3: CAISGGAGGFSIETQYF. The CDR3, as DNA: TGTGCCATCAGTGGCGGGGCGGGAGGTTTTTCGATTGAGACCCAGTACTTC.

This clonotype was observed a single time. This rearrangement joins TRBV11-2 to TRBJ2-5, with 7 bases that match TRBD1. Germline CDR1 SGHAT, CDR2 FQNNGV. V lost 7 bases, J lost 7 bases, and 18 bases stayed unmatched. This CDR3 comprises 16 residues. The CDR3 nucleotides read TGTGCCAGCACCCGAGGGGGCGGCTCCCATCGAGGGACCCAGTACTTC. Translation: CASTRGGGSHRGTQYF.

This clonotype was recorded many times. The chain combines TRBV24-1 with TRBJ2-7; 9 positions agree with TRBD1. V lost 4 bases and J lost 8; bases outside the gene matches: 8. Germline-derived CDR1 and CDR2 are KGHDR and SFDVKD. The CDR3 extends over 14 amino acids. The CDR3 sequence is CATSDPRDREKQYF. CDR3 DNA: TGTGCCACCAGTGACCCACGGGACAGGGAAAAGCAGTACTTC.

This clonotype was counted only a few times. V is TRBV18 and J is TRBJ2-5, with 9 positions matching TRBD2. Germline trimming cut 0 bases from V and 7 bases from J; bases unmatched to any gene: 6. This CDR3 is built from 15 residues. The germline CDR1 and CDR2 sequences are KGHSH and LQKENI. DNA of the CDR3: TGTGCCAGCTCACCACCGCCTAGCGGGACGGGGACCCAGTACTTC. Translating it yields CASSPPPSGTGTQYF.

This clonotype was seen repeatedly, ten times or more. CDR3 amino acids: CASSLQAAGGPHEQYF. For the CDR3, the DNA is TGTGCCAGCAGCTTACAGGCAGCGGGGGGTCCCCACGAGCAGTACTTC. This chain links TRBV7-6 with TRBJ2-7; 9 nucleotides match TRBD2. With V trimmed by 2 bases and J by 5 bases, 10 bases remained unmatched. The CDR3 has 16 residues. From germline, CDR1 is SGHVS and CDR2 FNYEAQ.

The CDR3 sequence is CSAKTGATLGAQYF. The CDR3 DNA is TGCAGTGCTAAGACAGGGGCCACCCTGGGTGCCCAGTACTTC. The chain uses TRBV20-1 and TRBJ2-5; TRBD1 matches 8 bases. V dropped 4 bases and J dropped 9; count of bases not matched to a gene: 13. Germline CDR1 reads DFQATT; CDR2 reads SNEGSKA (reference sequence). The CDR3 length is 14 residues.

CDR3 region: CASSQVRDVPYEQYF. DNA of the CDR3: TGTGCCAGCAGCCAAGTACGGGACGTACCCTACGAGCAGTACTTC. The chain joins TRBV5-4 to TRBJ2-7, with D perhaps assigned TRBD1 or TRBD2 (5 bases each). V shed 4 bases and J shed 2 bases, with 16 bases lying between them. CDR3 length equals 15 residues. Per germline, CDR1 SGHNT and CDR2 YYREEE (reference sequence).

A word on this clonotype: A read error is possible here, since a much larger clone lies one base away. This chain connects TRBV10-3 to TRBJ2-6; weak D call: TRBD2 (5 bases). CDR1 is ENHRY, CDR2 SYGVKD, per germline. V lost 4 bases and J 1 base, leaving 8 bases between the germline ends. This CDR3 contains 15 residues. CDR3 DNA sequence: TGTGCCATCAGTGTTGGAGGTTCTGGGGCCAACGTCCTGACTTTC. The encoded protein is CAISVGGSGANVLTF.

The chain links TRBV5-1 to TRBJ2-3; maybe TRBD2 (6 bases). Trimming stripped 1 base from V and 6 bases from J, with 15 bases between. The CDR3 has 15 residues. Germline V gene data show CDR1 as SGHRS and CDR2 as YFSETQ. The CDR3 nucleotides are TGCGCCAGCAGCTTGAGAGCCGGGGGTGATGATACGCAGTATTTT. Its translation: CASSLRAGGDDTQYF.

V is TRBV10-3 and J is TRBJ2-1; 8 nucleotides match TRBD1. The length of the CDR3 is 15 residues. The germline CDR1 and CDR2 sequences are ENHRY and SYGVKD. The V segment lost 10 bases and the J segment 8 bases; nucleotides outside the gene matches: 16. The CDR3 sequence is CATLKPDRVIDEQFF. The CDR3 region has the DNA TGTGCCACCCTCAAACCGGACAGGGTTATTGATGAGCAGTTCTTC.

This clonotype appeared a single time. This sequence joins TRBV18 and TRBJ2-7; D is uncertain. V lost 3 bases, J lost 5 bases, and 14 bases lay in between. The CDR3 length is 14 residues. The germline V gene has CDR1 KGHSH and CDR2 LQKENI. The CDR3, as DNA: TGTGCCAGCTCACCGGGTACGACATCGCACGAGCAGTACTTC. Its translation is CASSPGTTSHEQYF.

This rearrangement joins TRBV18 to TRBJ1-1, with 9 bases identical to TRBD1. Per the germline V gene, CDR1 is KGHSH and CDR2 is LQKENI. CDR3 length: 15 amino acids. V lost 4 bases and J lost 7; bases outside the gene matches: 10. The CDR3 spells CASSRETGGKNEAFF. The CDR3 bases are TGTGCCAGCTCACGTGAGACAGGGGGGAAGAATGAAGCTTTCTTT.

This clonotype was seen repeatedly, ten times or more. This sequence joins TRBV6-2 or TRBV6-3 and TRBJ2-3; no definite D call. Trimming shortened V by 6 bases and J by 6 bases, and 7 bases separated the two germline ends. The CDR3 is 11 residues long. CDR1 and CDR2 (germline): MNHEY, SVGEGT. The CDR3 DNA follows: TGTGCCAGCAGCCCATCCGATACGCAGTATTTT. This encodes CASSPSDTQYF.

This clonotype was picked up many times. The V and J genes are TRBV7-2 and TRBJ2-3; D might be TRBD2 (5 bases). Germline V gene sequence: CDR1 SGHTA, CDR2 FQGNSA. Trimming shortened V by 5 bases and J by 4 bases, and 22 bases separated the two germline ends. This CDR3 has 17 residues. The CDR3 reads CASSLHFSVGGPDTQYF. The CDR3 DNA follows: TGTGCCAGCAGCCTTCATTTTAGCGTAGGAGGACCAGATACGCAGTATTTT.